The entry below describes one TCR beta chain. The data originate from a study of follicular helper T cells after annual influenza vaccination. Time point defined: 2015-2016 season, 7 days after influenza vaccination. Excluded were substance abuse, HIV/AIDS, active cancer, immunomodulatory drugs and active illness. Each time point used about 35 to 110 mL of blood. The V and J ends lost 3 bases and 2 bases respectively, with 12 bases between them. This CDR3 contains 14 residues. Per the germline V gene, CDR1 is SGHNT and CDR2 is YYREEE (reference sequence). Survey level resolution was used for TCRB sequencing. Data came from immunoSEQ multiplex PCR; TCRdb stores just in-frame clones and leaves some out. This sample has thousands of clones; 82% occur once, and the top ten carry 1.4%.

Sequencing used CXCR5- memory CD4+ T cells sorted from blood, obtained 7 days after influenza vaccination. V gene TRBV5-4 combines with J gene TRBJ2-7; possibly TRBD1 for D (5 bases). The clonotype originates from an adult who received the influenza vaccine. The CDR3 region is CASSSDRLPYEQYF. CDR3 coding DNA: TGTGCCAGCAGCTCCGACAGACTCCCCTACGAGCAGTACTTC.